The rows below give T cell receptor beta chains drawn from one sample of a study of CD8+ T cells in alopecia areata. Sequencing was performed with immunoSEQ multiplex PCR; in TCRdb, only in-frame clones are kept and a portion is missing. The sample has over 150,000 clones, approximately 53% seen once. This specimen consisted of CD8+ T cells sorted from blood, obtained at week 24, from a patient treated with tofacitinib. The receptors were sampled from a human donor with alopecia areata. Each CDR3 is given with its conserved first and last residue. A D gene is named only where the DNA matches it firmly. Size is stated for part of the rows, as once, few or many counts, or as a class when the clone is expanded.

size | J | D | V | CDR3 | DNA
few | TRBJ2-5 | TRBD2 | TRBV7-8 | CASSFGLAGELGTQYF | TGTGCCAGCAGCTTCGGTCTGGCGGGGGAGTTGGGGACCCAGTACTTC
- | TRBJ1-1 | TRBD1 | TRBV9 | CASSVDRQGGTEAFF | TGTGCCAGCAGCGTAGACAGACAGGGAGGTACTGAAGCTTTCTTT
once | TRBJ1-4 | TRBD1 | TRBV2 | CASSEDGGTGEKLFF | TGTGCCAGCAGTGAAGATGGTGGGACAGGCGAAAAACTGTTTTTT
- | TRBJ1-5 | TRBD1 | TRBV5-6 | CASSLGTGYQPQHF | TGTGCCAGCAGCCTGGGGACAGGTTATCAGCCCCAGCATTTT
- | TRBJ1-2 | - | TRBV10-3 | CASTDSNYGYTF | TGTGCCAGCACGGACAGCAACTATGGCTACACCTTC
- | TRBJ1-2 | - | TRBV29-1 | CSVPTGTYGYTF | TGCAGCGTCCCGACAGGAACCTATGGCTACACCTTC
- | TRBJ2-7 | - | TRBV30 | CAWSVQGIPYEQYF | TGTGCCTGGAGTGTACAGGGCATTCCCTACGAGCAGTACTTC
- | TRBJ2-3 | - | TRBV7-9 | CASSPGVDTQYF | TGTGCCAGCAGCCCAGGTGTAGATACGCAGTATTTT
few | TRBJ1-4 | - | TRBV18 | CASSPGPRMDELFF | TGTGCCAGCTCACCGGGGCCAAGGATGGATGAACTGTTTTTT
- | TRBJ2-7 | - | TRBV11-2 | CASSPDRRQYF | TGTGCCAGCAGTCCTGACCGGAGGCAGTACTTC
once | TRBJ2-1 | - | TRBV2 | CASSDGAYNEQFF | TGTGCCAGCAGTGATGGGGCCTACAATGAGCAGTTCTTC
- | TRBJ1-1 | - | TRBV30 | CAWSSQSGPEAFF | TGTGCCTGGAGTAGTCAGTCAGGCCCTGAAGCTTTCTTT
- | TRBJ1-2 | TRBD1 | TRBV25-1 | CASSYDRGFSYTF | TGTGCCAGCAGTTATGACAGGGGATTTAGCTACACCTTC
few | TRBJ2-2 | - | TRBV29-1 | CSAPSGGELFF | TGCAGCGCCCCATCGGGCGGGGAGCTGTTTTTT
- | TRBJ2-3 | TRBD2 | TRBV5-4 | CASSLGSGGARDTQYF | TGTGCCAGCAGCTTAGGGAGCGGGGGGGCAAGGGATACGCAGTATTTT